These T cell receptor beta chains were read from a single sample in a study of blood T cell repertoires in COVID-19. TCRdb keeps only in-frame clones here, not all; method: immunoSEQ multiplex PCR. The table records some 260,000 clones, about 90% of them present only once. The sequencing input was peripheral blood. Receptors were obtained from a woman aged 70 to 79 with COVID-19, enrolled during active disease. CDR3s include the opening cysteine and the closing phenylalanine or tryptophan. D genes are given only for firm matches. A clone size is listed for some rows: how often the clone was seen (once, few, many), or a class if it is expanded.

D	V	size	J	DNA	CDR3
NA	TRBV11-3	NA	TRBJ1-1	TGTGCCAGCAGCTTTGGGGGGGTCAACACTGAAGCTTTCTTT	CASSFGGVNTEAFF
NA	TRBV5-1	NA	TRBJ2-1	TGCGCCAGCAGCTTGGCAACTACATACAATGAGCAGTTCTTC	CASSLATTYNEQFF
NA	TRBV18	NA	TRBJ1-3	TGTGCCAGCTCACCACGAAAGCTGGCAGGGGGAAACACCATATATTTT	CASSPRKLAGGNTIYF
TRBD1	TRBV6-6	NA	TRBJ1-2	TGTGCCAGCAGTCAGGGACAGAACAGCGGCTACACCTTC	CASSQGQNSGYTF
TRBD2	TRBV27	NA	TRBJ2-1	TGTGCCAGCACACTACTTGCCGGGACTAGCGGGAGTCGGTACAATGAGCAGTTCTTC	CASTLLAGTSGSRYNEQFF
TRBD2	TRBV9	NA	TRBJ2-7	TGTGCCAGCAGCGGCCACCCTAGCGGAAGAACGTACGAGCAGTACTTC	CASSGHPSGRTYEQYF
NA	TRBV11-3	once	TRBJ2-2	TGTGCCAGCAGCTTAGTTAGTACTAGCCCCGGGGAGCTGTTTTTT	CASSLVSTSPGELFF
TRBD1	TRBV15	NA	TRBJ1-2	TGTGCCACCAGCCCTCCGGGACAGGGGAGGGGAGGCTACACCTTC	CATSPPGQGRGGYTF
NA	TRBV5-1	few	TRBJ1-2	TGCGCCAGCAGAGGGGAGGCCTATGGCTACACCTTC	CASRGEAYGYTF
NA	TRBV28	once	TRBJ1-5	TGTGCCAGCAGTACTAACAGGGCCCAGGCCCAGCATTTT	CASSTNRAQAQHF
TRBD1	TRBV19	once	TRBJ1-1	TGTGCCAGTAGCACAGGGGGCTGGAACACTGAAGCTTTCTTT	CASSTGGWNTEAFF
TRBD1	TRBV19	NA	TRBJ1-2	TGTGCCAGTAGACCCGGACAGGGAGACTATGGCTACACCTTC	CASRPGQGDYGYTF
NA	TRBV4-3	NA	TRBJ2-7	TGCGCCAGCAGCCAAGACTACCTAGCAGTCTACGAGCAGTACTTC	CASSQDYLAVYEQYF
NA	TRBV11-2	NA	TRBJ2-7	TGTGCCAGCAGCTTATTCCGGGAGCAGTACTTC	CASSLFREQYF
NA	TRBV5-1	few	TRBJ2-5	TGCGCCAGCAGCCGCCTTCCCGGTCTCCTCCAAGAGACCCAGTACTTC	CASSRLPGLLQETQYF
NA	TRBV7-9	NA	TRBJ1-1	TGTGCCAGCAGCACGGGGGGCGGAATCACTGAAGCTTTCTTT	CASSTGGGITEAFF
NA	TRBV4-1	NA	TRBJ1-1	TGCGCCAGCAGCCACGAGTTGGGGCGCTCGGTCACTGAAGCTTTCTTT	CASSHELGRSVTEAFF
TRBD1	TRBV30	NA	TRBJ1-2	TGTGCCTGGAGACCTCAGGGGGTTGGGGACTATGGCTACACCTTC	CAWRPQGVGDYGYTF
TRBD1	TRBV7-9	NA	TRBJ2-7	TGTGCCAGCAGCTTTTACGCCGGGACAGGGAAAAGGAACTACGAGCAGTACTTC	CASSFYAGTGKRNYEQYF
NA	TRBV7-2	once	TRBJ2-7	TGTGCCAGCTTCCGGGTCTACGAGCAGTACTTC	CASFRVYEQYF
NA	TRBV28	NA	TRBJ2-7	TGTGCCAGCTCCGCCCCTGTTGAGCGGGCCTACGAGCAGTACTTC	CASSAPVERAYEQYF
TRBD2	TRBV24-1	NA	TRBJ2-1	TGTGCCACCAGTGACCCAACTAGCGGGAGAGAACTTGGATCCTACAATGAGCAGTTCTTC	CATSDPTSGRELGSYNEQFF
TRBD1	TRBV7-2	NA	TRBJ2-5	TGTGCCAGCAGCGGACAGGGGGCGGAAGAGACCCAGTACTTC	CASSGQGAEETQYF
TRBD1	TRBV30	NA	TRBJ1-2	TGTGCCTGGAGGATAGTACAGGGGTACGGCTACACCTTC	CAWRIVQGYGYTF
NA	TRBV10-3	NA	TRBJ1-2	TGTGCCACCCTGAAGGGCAGGGTAAACTATGGCTACACCTTC	CATLKGRVNYGYTF
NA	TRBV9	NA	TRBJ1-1	TGTGCCAGCAGTGAGGGCAGCTTGAACACTGAAGCTTTCTTT	CASSEGSLNTEAFF
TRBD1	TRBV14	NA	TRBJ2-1	TGTGCCAGCAGCTCCGGGACAGTCTACAATGAGCAGTTCTTC	CASSSGTVYNEQFF
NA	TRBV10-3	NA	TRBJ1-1	TGTGCCATCAGTGAAGTTTTGGGCGAAGGTTATGCTTTCTTT	CAISEVLGEGYAFF
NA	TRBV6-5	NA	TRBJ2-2	TGTGCCAGCAGTCGGGACTTCCTCGCCGGGGAGCTGTTTTTT	CASSRDFLAGELFF
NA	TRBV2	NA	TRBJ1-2	TGTGCCAGCAGTGAAGACAGTGGCAGACCTAACTATGGCTACACCTTC	CASSEDSGRPNYGYTF
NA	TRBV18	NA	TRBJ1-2	TGTGCCAGCTCACCAGAGGGAGGGTCTAACTATGGCTACACCTTC	CASSPEGGSNYGYTF
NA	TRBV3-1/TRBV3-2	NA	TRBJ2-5	TGTGCCAGCAGCCAAGGATGGCGGTTAGATGGAGAGACCCAGTACTTC	CASSQGWRLDGETQYF
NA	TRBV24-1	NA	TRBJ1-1	TGTGCCACCAGTGACCCACTAACACAAGGCGAAGCTTTCTTT	CATSDPLTQGEAFF
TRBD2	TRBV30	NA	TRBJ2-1	TGTGCCTGGAGTTCCGGGACTAGCTCCTACAATGAGCAGTTCTTC	CAWSSGTSSYNEQFF